The sequence of this T cell receptor (beta chain) was determined in a study of response to subunit inactivated influenza vaccine. Study findings and constraints: Each seasonal flu vaccination may recruit only limited new T cells, authors suggested.

TCRdb passed the RT-PCR reads through MiXCR, listing each CDR3 protein once. The profile shows about 700,000 distinct CDR3 sequences, approximately 14% of them singletons. Deletions cut 1 base from V and 3 bases from J, with 16 bases between. The CDR3 runs to 16 residues. Germline CDR1 and CDR2: SGHTA and FQGNSA. This clonotype was seen more than once but under ten times. No antigen is known for it. The TCR sequence derives from a middle-aged man who received an inactivated influenza vaccine. This sequence joins TRBV7-2 and TRBJ2-7; D is perhaps TRBD1 or TRBD2 (6 bases each). The sample was PBMCs from blood, taken approximately 15 days before vaccination. The CDR3 DNA is TGTGCCAGCAGCTTAGTAGGGGGGTTGGGGGACTACGAGCAGTACTTC. Its protein is CASSLVGGLGDYEQYF.